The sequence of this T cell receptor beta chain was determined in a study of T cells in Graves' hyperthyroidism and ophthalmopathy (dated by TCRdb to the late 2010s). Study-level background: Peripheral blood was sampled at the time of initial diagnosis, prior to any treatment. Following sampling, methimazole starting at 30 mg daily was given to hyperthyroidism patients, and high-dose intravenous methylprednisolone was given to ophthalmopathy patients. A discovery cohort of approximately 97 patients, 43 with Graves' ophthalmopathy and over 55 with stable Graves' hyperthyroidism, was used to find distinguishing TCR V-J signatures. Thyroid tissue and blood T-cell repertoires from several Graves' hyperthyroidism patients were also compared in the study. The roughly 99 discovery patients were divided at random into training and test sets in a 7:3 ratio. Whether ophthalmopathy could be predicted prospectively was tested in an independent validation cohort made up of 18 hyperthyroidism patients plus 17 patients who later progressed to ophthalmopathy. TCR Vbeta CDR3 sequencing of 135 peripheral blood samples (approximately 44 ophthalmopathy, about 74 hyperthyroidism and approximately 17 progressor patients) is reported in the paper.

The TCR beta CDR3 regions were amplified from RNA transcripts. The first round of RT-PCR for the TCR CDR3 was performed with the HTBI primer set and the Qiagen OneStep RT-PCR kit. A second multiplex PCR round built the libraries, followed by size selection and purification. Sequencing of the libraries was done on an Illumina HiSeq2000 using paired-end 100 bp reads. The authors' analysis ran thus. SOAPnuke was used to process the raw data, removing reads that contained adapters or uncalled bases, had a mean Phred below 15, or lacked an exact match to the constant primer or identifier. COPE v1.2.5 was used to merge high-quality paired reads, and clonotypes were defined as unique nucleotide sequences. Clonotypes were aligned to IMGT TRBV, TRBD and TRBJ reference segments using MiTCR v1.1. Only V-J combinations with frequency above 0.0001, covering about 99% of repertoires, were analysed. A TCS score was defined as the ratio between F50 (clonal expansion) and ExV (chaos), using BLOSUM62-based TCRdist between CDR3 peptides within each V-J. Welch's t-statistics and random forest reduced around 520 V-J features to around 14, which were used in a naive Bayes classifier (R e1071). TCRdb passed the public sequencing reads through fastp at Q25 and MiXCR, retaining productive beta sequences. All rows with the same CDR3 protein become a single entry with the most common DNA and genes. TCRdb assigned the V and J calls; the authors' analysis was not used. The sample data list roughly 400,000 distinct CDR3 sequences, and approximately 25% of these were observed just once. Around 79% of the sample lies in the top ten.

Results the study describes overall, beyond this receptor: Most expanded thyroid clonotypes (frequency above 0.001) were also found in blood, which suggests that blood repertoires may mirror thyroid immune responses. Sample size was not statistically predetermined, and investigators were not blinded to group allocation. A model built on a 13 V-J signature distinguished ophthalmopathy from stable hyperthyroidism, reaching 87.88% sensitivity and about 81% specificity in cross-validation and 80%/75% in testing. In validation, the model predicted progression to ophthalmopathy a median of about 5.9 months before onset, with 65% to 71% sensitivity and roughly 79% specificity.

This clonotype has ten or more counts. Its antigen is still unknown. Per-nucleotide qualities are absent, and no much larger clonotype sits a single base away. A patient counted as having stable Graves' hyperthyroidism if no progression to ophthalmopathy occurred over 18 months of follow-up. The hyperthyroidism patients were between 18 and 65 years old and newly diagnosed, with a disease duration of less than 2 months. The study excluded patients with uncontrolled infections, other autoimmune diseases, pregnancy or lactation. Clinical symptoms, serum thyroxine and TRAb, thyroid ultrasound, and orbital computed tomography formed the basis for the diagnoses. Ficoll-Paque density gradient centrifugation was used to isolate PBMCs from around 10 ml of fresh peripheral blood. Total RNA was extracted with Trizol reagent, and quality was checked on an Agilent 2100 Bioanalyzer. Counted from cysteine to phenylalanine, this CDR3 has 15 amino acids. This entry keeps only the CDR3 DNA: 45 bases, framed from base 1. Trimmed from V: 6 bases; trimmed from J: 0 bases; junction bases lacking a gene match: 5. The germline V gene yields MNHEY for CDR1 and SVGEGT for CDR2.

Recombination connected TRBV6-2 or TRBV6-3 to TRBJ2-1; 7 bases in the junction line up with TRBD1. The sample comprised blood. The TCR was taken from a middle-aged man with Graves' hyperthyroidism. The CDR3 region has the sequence CASSHRGSSYNEQFF. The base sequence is TGTGCCAGCAGCCACAGGGGTAGCTCCTACAATGAGCAGTTCTTC.